The source of this T cell receptor (beta chain) is a study of blood T cell repertoires in COVID-19. Overall study context: Researchers got acute and convalescent COVID-19 samples from the United States, Italy and Spain. The analysed material was cDNA or gDNA that came from T cells, B-cell-depleted T cells, or PBMCs.

Germline V lookup: CDR1 SGHAT, CDR2 FQNNGV. This CDR3 region has 13 residues. Trimming removed 8 bases at V and 2 bases at J, with 11 bases between. As originally analysed: It was from reference gene primer amplification that nucleated cell counts were estimated. Here immunoSEQ multiplex PCR was the method, and the copy in TCRdb shows in-frame clones only, minus some. That table furnishes V, J and clone size, whereas the DNA furnished D and trimming. The data hold roughly 140,000 clones, with around 80% observed a single time. Sequencing was carried out using peripheral blood. This sequence joins TRBV11-2 and TRBJ2-3; possibly TRBD2 for D (5 bases). This TCR was sampled from a man aged 55 to 69 with acute or convalescent COVID-19. For the CDR3, the DNA is TGTGCCAGCCAAACTAGGTCCACAGATACGCAGTATTTT. Protein: CASQTRSTDTQYF.